The source of this T cell receptor (beta chain) is a study of control samples from healthy donors and cancer patients (dated by TCRdb to between 2020 and 2021). The library was produced with the immunoSEQ multiplex PCR assay. TCRdb re-hosts the immuneACCESS table, in-frame sequences only. Its copies lack some clones; in the studies checked, an unresolved V gene accounts for under half of them, and the cause for the rest is not known. The sample table contains 130,000 to 150,000 clones; only one count was recorded for about 91% of them. The ten largest clones take up about 3% of the sample. Regarding this clone: The antigen it recognizes is unknown. No much larger clone exists at a distance of one base, and base qualities are not known.

This sequence was found in a man younger than 40 in good health. Sequenced input: blood.

The CDR3 protein sequence reads: CASNVGTGVNSPLHF. The DNA sequence is as follows: TGTGCCAGCAATGTTGGGACAGGGGTGAATTCACCCCTCCACTTT. The rearranged chain carries TRBV6-5 and TRBJ1-6, with TRBD1 identical over 10 junction bases. At the junction V is shortened by 7 bases and J by 7 bases; bases outside the gene matches: 7. Reading the germline V gene gives CDR1 MNHEY and CDR2 SVGAGI. The CDR3, cysteine through phenylalanine, is 15 amino acids long. Of the read, only the CDR3 DNA is kept; its 45 bases are in frame from base 1.